A single sample is the source of the 14 T cell receptor beta chains below, sequenced in a study of blood T cell repertoires in COVID-19. Sequencing was performed with immunoSEQ multiplex PCR; in TCRdb, only in-frame clones are kept and a portion is missing. The table has around 310,000 clones, approximately 87% seen once. Sequencing input: peripheral blood. The receptors were gathered from a woman between 50 and 59 years old with active or convalescent COVID-19.

With respect to this clone: Within the sample, other DNA sequences also encode this same CDR3. V and J are TRBV4-3 and TRBJ1-1, with D unresolved. Deletions cut 0 bases from V and 0 bases from J, with 8 bases between. The CDR3 is 15 residues long. Germline V gene lookup returns CDR1 LGHNA and CDR2 YSLEER. The DNA for the CDR3 is TGCGCCAGCAGCCAAGACAGGTCGTTGAACACTGAAGCTTTCTTT. Its translation is CASSQDRSLNTEAFF.

This rearrangement joins TRBV2 to TRBJ2-5; 12 nucleotides line up with TRBD2. V was clipped by 8 bases and J by 3 bases; unmatched bases: 16. The CDR3 loop spans 18 amino acids. Germline CDR1 and CDR2: SNHLY and FYNNEI. CDR3 nucleotides: TGTGCCAGCTGGGGTGTTGGGGCTAGCGGGGGGGCCGAAGAGACCCAGTACTTC. The encoded protein is CASWGVGASGGAEETQYF.

This sequence joins TRBV7-9 and TRBJ1-1; unclear D gene. The V and J ends lost 3 bases and 4 bases respectively, with 6 bases between them. Germline V gives CDR1 SEHNR, CDR2 FQNEAQ (reference sequence). The CDR3 is 12 amino acids. The CDR3 coding sequence is TGTGCCAGCAGCTTCAGTGGCACTGAAGCTTTCTTT. Its protein is CASSFSGTEAFF.

The V and J genes are TRBV19 and TRBJ2-1; 9 nucleotides agree with TRBD2. Trimming took 3 bases from V and 3 from J; bases not matched to a gene: 15. Germline loops: CDR1 LNHDA, CDR2 SQIVND (reference sequence). This CDR3 is built from 19 residues. The CDR3 protein is CASSMRTPRLTSGYNEQFF. The CDR3 nucleotides are TGTGCCAGTAGTATGAGAACCCCCCGACTGACTAGCGGCTACAATGAGCAGTTCTTC.

The chain couples TRBV3-1 (or the pseudogene TRBV3-2) to TRBJ1-3; D remains ambiguous. Germline loops: CDR1 LGHDT, CDR2 YNNKEL (reference sequence). This CDR3 has 14 residues. The V end was cut by 3 bases, the J end by 0 bases, with 6 bases between. CDR3: CASSQRSSGNTIYF. The CDR3 coding sequence is TGTGCCAGCAGCCAGCGGAGCTCTGGAAACACCATATATTTT.

The V and J genes are TRBV7-9 and TRBJ1-3; weak D call: TRBD1 (5 bases). CDR1 and CDR2 (germline): SEHNR, FQNEAQ (reference sequence). The CDR3 has 15 residues. With 1 base removed from V and 5 bases from J, the gap between germline ends came to 12 bases. The CDR3: CASSLEAGRRNTIYF. The CDR3 coding sequence is TGTGCCAGCAGCTTAGAGGCAGGGCGGAGAAACACCATATATTTT.

The chain recombines TRBV30 with TRBJ2-1; D gene uncertain. Germline CDR1 and CDR2: GTSNPN and SVGIG (reference sequence). There are 11 residues in the CDR3. In DNA form, the CDR3 reads TGTGCTTTCTTCAGCGACAATGAGCAGTTCTTC. Protein sequence: CAFFSDNEQFF.

The chain employs TRBV5-1 and TRBJ2-5; no firm D call. Germline V lookup: CDR1 SGHRS, CDR2 YFSETQ. Trimming left V 0 bases short and J 0 bases short, with 6 bases between. This CDR3 contains 14 residues. The CDR3 nucleotides are TGCGCCAGCAGCTTGGTGACACACCAAGAGACCCAGTACTTC. It specifies CASSLVTHQETQYF.

The chain uses TRBV11-2 and TRBJ2-3; TRBD2 matches at 8 bases. The CDR3 is 14 residues long. The J segment lost 7 bases and the V segment lost 3 bases, leaving 6 bases of the junction unmatched. Germline V gene sequence: CDR1 SGHAT, CDR2 FQNNGV. The CDR3 DNA sequence: TGTGCCAGCAGCTTGGAGCGGGGGCCGAATACGCAGTATTTT. It yields the protein CASSLERGPNTQYF.

This chain uses TRBV29-1 with TRBJ1-2; D is unresolved. The germline V gene encodes CDR1 SQVTM and CDR2 ANQGSEA. Trimming took off 3 bases at V and 5 bases at J, with 7 bases between the two ends. There are 11 residues in the CDR3. The CDR3 is CSVDQLYGYTF. In DNA form, the CDR3 reads TGCAGCGTTGACCAACTGTATGGCTACACCTTC.

This chain joins TRBV2 and TRBJ1-1; TRBD1 agrees at 10 bases. With 2 bases clipped from V and 5 bases from J, the junction kept 8 bases outside the gene matches. The CDR3 spans 16 residues. CDR1 SNHLY and CDR2 FYNNEI come from the germline V gene. CDR3 DNA: TGTGCCAGCAGTGAATATTTGGGGACAGGGGATACTGAAGCTTTCTTT. Amino acid sequence: CASSEYLGTGDTEAFF.

The table lists this clone with a few counts. The CDR3 DNA follows: TGTGCCAGCAGCTTGGGGCAGGGAATATGGGAGCAGTACTTC. It is translated as CASSLGQGIWEQYF. This rearrangement joins TRBV5-5 to TRBJ2-7; perhaps TRBD1 as D (5 bases). The CDR3 covers 14 residues. Germline CDR1 reads SGHKS; CDR2 reads YYEKEE (reference sequence). The V end lost 0 bases, the J end lost 7 bases, and 14 bases lay between the germline ends.

The chain links TRBV7-9 to TRBJ2-7; the D gene is possibly TRBD1 (6 bases). The germline CDR1 and CDR2 sequences are SEHNR and FQNEAQ (reference sequence). This CDR3 is built from 13 residues. V lost 5 bases, J lost 3 bases, and 11 bases lay in between. This CDR3 reads CASSTDSHYEQYF. The CDR3, as DNA: TGTGCCAGCAGCACGGACAGTCACTACGAGCAGTACTTC.

The chain couples TRBV27 to TRBJ1-6, with D perhaps matching TRBD1 (5 bases). The CDR3 runs to 14 residues. V lost 6 bases to trimming and J lost 2 bases, with 8 bases between them. Germline V CDR1 and CDR2: MNHEY, SMNVEV (reference sequence). The CDR3 is CASSDSTYNSPLHF. The CDR3 DNA is TGTGCCAGCAGCGACAGTACCTATAATTCACCCCTCCACTTT.